This TCR beta chain derives from a study of blood T cell repertoires in COVID-19. The study assigned cohorts using participant-reported clinical history. The protocol was immunoSEQ multiplex PCR, while the TCRdb copy is restricted to in-frame clones and leaves out a portion. Of 250,000 to 350,000 clones listed, around 87% are singletons. Germline V lookup: CDR1 KGHSH, CDR2 LQKENI. V lost 3 bases to trimming and J lost 0 bases, with 8 bases between them. The CDR3 runs to 15 residues. V is TRBV18 and J is TRBJ2-2; D may be TRBD2 (5 bases). This clonotype was obtained from a woman under 30 with acute COVID-19. Sequencing used PBMCs or T cells enriched from blood (not recorded which). CDR3 residues: CASSPGVTNTGELFF. CDR3 DNA: TGTGCCAGCTCACCGGGAGTGACGAACACCGGGGAGCTGTTTTTT.